This TCR beta chain was identified during a study of blood T cell repertoires in COVID-19. Study background: The United States, Italy and Spain were the sources of the acute and convalescent COVID-19 samples. T cells, B-cell-depleted T cells, or PBMCs provided the cDNA or gDNA that served as material.

Original data processing: Estimation of nucleated cell counts was performed using reference gene primer amplification. Using immunoSEQ multiplex PCR, the repertoire was profiled, and TCRdb retains in-frame clones only, with some absent. V, J and clone size are taken as reported in that table, and D and trimming were inferred from the DNA itself. The sample comprises 85,000 to 110,000 clones, 84% of which are singletons, and about 11% rests with the top ten. Trimming pared 1 base from V and 4 bases from J, leaving 11 bases between. Germline lookup yields CDR1 LNHDA and CDR2 SQIVND (reference sequence). The CDR3 contains 14 residues. This clone is a singleton in its sample.

Sequenced material: peripheral blood. This TCR came from a human donor in a cohort sampled during active COVID-19. V gene TRBV19 combines with J gene TRBJ2-7; D is ambiguous. The CDR3: CASSIGGTVYEQYF. The CDR3 DNA sequence: TGTGCCAGTAGTATAGGTGGCACAGTATACGAGCAGTACTTC.